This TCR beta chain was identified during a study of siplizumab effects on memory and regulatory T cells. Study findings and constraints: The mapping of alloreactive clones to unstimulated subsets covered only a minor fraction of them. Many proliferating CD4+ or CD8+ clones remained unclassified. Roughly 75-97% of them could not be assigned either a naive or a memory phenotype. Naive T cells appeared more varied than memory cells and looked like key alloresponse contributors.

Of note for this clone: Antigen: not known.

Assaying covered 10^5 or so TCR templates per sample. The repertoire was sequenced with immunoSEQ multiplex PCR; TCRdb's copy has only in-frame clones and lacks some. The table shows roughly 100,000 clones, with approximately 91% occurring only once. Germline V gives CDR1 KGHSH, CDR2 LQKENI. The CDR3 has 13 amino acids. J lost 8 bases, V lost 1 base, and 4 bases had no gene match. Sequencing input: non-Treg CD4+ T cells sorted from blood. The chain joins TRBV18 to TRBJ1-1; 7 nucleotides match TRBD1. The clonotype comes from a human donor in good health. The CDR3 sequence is CASSPRDRTEAFF. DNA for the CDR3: TGTGCCAGCTCACCACGGGACAGAACAGAAGCTTTCTTT.